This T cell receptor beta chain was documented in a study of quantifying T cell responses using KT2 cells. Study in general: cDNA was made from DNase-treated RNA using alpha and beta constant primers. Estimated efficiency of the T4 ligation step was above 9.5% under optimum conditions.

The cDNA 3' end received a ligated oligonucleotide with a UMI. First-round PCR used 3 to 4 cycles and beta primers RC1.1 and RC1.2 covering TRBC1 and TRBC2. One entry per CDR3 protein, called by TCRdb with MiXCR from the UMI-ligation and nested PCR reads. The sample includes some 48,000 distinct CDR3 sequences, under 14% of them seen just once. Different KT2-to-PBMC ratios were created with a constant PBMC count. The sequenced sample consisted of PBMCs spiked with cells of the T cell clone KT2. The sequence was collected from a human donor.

The CDR3 here is CASSQGTGWKYF. CDR3 nucleotide sequence: TGTGCCAGCAGTCAAGGGACAGGGTGGAAGTACTTC. The rearrangement joins TRBV6-6 to TRBJ2-7, with 9 bases matching TRBD1. V gave up 5 bases and J gave up 11 bases; unmatched junction bases: 7. CDR1 and CDR2 (germline): MNHNY, SVGAGI (reference sequence). There are 12 residues in the CDR3.